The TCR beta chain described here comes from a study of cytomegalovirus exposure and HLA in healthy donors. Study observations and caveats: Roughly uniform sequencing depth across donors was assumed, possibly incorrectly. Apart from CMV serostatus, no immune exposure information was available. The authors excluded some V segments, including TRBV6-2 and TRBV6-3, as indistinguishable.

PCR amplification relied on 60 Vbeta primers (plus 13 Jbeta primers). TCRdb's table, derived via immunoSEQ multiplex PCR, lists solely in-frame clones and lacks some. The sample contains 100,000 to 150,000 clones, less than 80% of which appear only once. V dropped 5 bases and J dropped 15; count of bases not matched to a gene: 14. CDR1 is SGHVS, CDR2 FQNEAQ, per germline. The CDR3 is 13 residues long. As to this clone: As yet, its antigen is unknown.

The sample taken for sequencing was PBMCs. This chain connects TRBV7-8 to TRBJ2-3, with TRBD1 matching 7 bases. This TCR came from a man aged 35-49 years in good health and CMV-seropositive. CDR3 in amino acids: CASSMGVGQTLYF. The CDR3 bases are TGTGCCAGCAGCATGGGGGTGGGACAGACCCTTTATTTT.